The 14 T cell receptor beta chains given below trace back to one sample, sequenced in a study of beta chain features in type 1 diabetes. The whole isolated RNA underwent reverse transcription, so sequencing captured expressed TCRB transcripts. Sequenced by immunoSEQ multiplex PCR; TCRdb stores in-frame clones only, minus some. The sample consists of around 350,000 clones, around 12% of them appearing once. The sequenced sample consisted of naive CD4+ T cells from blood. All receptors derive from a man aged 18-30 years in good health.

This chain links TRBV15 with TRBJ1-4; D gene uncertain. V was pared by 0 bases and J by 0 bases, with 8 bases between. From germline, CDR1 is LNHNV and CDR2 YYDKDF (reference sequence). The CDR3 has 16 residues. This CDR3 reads CATSRDAAATNEKLFF. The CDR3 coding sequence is TGTGCCACCAGCAGAGATGCGGCCGCAACTAATGAAAAACTGTTTTTT.

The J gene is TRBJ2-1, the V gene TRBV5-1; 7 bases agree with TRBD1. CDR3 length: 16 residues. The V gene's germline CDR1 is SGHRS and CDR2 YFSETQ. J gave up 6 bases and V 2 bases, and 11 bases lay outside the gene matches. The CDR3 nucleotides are TGCGCCAGCAGCTTACTAACAGGGGCCACGGGCAATGAGCAGTTCTTC. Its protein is CASSLLTGATGNEQFF. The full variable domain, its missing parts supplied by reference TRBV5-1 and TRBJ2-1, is KAGVTQTPRYLIKTRGQQVTLSCSPISGHRSVSWYQQTPGQGLQFLFEYFSETQRNKGNFPGRFSGRQFSNSRSEMNVSTLELGDSALYLCASSLLTGATGNEQFFGPGTRLTVL.

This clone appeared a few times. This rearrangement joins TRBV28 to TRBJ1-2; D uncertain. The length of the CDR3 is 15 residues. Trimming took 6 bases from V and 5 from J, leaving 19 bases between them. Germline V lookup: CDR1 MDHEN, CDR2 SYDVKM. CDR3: CASSGSPRDFYGYTF. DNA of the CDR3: TGTGCCAGCAGCGGTTCCCCCCGGGATTTTTATGGCTACACCTTC.

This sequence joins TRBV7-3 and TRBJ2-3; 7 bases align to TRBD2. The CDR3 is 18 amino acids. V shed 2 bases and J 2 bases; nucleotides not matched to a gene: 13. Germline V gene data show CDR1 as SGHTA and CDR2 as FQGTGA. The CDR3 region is CASSLLGSGVSYTDTQYF. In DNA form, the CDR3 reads TGTGCCAGCAGCTTACTAGGAAGCGGGGTTAGCTACACAGATACGCAGTATTTT. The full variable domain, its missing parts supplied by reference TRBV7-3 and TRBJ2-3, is GAGVSQTPSNKVTEKGKYVELRCDPISGHTALYWYRQSLGQGPEFLIYFQGTGAADDSGLPNDRFFAVRPEGSVSTLKIQRTERGDSAVYLCASSLLGSGVSYTDTQYFGPGTRLTVL.

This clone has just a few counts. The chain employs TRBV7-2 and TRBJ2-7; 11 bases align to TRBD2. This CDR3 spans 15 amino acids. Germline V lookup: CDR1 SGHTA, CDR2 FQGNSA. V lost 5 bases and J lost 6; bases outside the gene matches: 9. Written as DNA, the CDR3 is TGTGCCAGCAGCATCAATAGACTAGCGGGGCGCGAGCAGTACTTC. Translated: CASSINRLAGREQYF.

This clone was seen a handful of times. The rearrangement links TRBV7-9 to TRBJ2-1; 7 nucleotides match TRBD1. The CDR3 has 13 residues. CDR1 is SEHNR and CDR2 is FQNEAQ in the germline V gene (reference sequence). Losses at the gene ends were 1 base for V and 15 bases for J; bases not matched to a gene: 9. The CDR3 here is CASSLDGQVQWFF. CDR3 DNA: TGTGCCAGCAGCTTAGACGGACAGGTACAGTGGTTCTTC.

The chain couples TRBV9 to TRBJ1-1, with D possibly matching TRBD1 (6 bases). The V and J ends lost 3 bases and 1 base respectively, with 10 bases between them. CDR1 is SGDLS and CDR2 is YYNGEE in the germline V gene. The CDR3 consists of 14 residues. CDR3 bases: TGTGCCAGCAGCGCTCAGGGGCGGAACACTGAAGCTTTCTTT. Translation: CASSAQGRNTEAFF.

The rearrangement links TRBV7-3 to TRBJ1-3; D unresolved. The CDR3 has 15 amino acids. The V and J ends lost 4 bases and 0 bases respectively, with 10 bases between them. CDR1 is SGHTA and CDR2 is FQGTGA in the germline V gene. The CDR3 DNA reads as TGTGCCAGCAGCTCCGCAGGATCCTCTGGAAACACCATATATTTT. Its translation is CASSSAGSSGNTIYF.

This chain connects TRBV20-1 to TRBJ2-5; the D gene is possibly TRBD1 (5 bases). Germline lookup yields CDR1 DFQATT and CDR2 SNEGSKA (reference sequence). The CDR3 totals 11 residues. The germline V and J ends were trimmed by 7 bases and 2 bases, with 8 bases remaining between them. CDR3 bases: TGCAGTGATAAGGGGCAAGAGACCCAGTACTTC. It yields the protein CSDKGQETQYF.

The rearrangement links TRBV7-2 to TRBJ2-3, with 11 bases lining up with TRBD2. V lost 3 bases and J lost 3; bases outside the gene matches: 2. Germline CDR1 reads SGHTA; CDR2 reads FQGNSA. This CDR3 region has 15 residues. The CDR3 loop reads CASSFSGRETDTQYF. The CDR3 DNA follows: TGTGCCAGCAGCTTTAGCGGGAGGGAGACAGATACGCAGTATTTT. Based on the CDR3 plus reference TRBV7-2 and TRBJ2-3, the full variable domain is GAGVSQSPSNKVTEKGKDVELRCDPISGHTALYWYRQSLGQGLEFLIYFQGNSAPDKSGLPSDRFSAERTGGSVSTLTIQRTQQEDSAVYLCASSFSGRETDTQYFGPGTRLTVL.

In DNA form, the CDR3 reads TGCGCCAGCAGCATTCAGGACAGGACCAGGGATGGCTACACCTTC. It is translated as CASSIQDRTRDGYTF. This rearrangement joins TRBV5-1 to TRBJ1-2; 7 nucleotides agree with TRBD1. This CDR3 spans 15 amino acids. V trimming: 4 bases; J trimming: 6 bases; junction bases outside the gene matches: 12. Germline CDR1 reads SGHRS; CDR2 reads YFSETQ. The whole variable domain, filled in from reference TRBV5-1 and TRBJ1-2, reads KAGVTQTPRYLIKTRGQQVTLSCSPISGHRSVSWYQQTPGQGLQFLFEYFSETQRNKGNFPGRFSGRQFSNSRSEMNVSTLELGDSALYLCASSIQDRTRDGYTFGSGTRLTVV.

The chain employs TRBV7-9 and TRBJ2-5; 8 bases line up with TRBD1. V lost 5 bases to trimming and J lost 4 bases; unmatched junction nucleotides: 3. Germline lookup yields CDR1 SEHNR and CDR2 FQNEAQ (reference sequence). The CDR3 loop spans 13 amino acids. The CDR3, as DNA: TGTGCCAGCAGCACGACAGGGGTAGAGACCCAGTACTTC. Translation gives CASSTTGVETQYF. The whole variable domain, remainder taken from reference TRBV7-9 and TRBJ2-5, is DTGVSQNPRHKITKRGQNVTFRCDPISEHNRLYWYRQTLGQGPEFLTYFQNEAQLEKSRLLSDRFSAERPKGSFSTLEIQRTEQGDSAMYLCASSTTGVETQYFGPGTRLLVL.

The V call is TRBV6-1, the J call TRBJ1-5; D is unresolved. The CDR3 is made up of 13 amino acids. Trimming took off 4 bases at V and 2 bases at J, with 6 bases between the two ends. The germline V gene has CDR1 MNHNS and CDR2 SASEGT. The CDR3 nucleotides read TGTGCCAGCAGTGTGGGAGGCAATCAGCCCCAGCATTTT. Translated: CASSVGGNQPQHF.

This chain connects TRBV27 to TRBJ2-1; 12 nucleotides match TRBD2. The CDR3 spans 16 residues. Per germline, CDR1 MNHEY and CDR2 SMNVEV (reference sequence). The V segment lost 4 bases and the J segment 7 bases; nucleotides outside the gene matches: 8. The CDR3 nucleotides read TGTGCCAGCAGTTCAGGACTAGCGGGAATTCGGAATGAGCAGTTCTTC. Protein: CASSSGLAGIRNEQFF.